The 8 T cell receptor beta chains in this list originate from one sample, sequenced in a study of blood T cell repertoires in COVID-19. Produced via immunoSEQ multiplex PCR; TCRdb's table is partial and in-frame only. The sample shows about 250,000 clones, under 90% of them seen only once. Input material: PBMCs or T cells enriched from blood (not recorded which). The source is a man aged 35 to 55 who had recovered from COVID-19.

The rearrangement links TRBV30 to TRBJ1-6, with 10 bases lining up with TRBD1. CDR1 and CDR2 (germline): GTSNPN, SVGIG (reference sequence). Trimming cost V 5 bases and J 7 bases; bases outside gene matches: 2. This CDR3 region has 13 residues. The CDR3 spells CAWRGQGNSPLHF. CDR3 nucleotide sequence: TGTGCCTGGCGGGGACAGGGGAATTCACCCCTCCACTTT.

The chain has TRBV18 and TRBJ1-4; 7 bases fit TRBD1. From germline, CDR1 is KGHSH and CDR2 LQKENI. J was trimmed by 5 bases and V by 5 bases; bases with no gene match: 5. The CDR3 runs to 14 residues. CDR3: CASSTPGQNEKLFF. The CDR3 DNA is TGTGCCAGCTCAACCCCGGGACAGAATGAAAAACTGTTTTTT.

This sequence joins TRBV9 and TRBJ2-7, with 11 positions matching TRBD1. Per the germline V gene, CDR1 is SGDLS and CDR2 is YYNGEE. The CDR3 length is 15 residues. The junction had 1 base not matched to a gene; V was cut back by 2 bases and J by 0 bases. CDR3 amino acids: CASSVGQGVSYEQYF. The CDR3 DNA reads TGTGCCAGCAGCGTGGGACAGGGGGTCTCCTACGAGCAGTACTTC. Full variable domain (outside the CDR3, taken from reference TRBV9 and TRBJ2-7): DSGVTQTPKHLITATGQRVTLRCSPRSGDLSVYWYQQSLDQGLQFLIQYYNGEERAKGNILERFSAQQFPDLHSELNLSSLELGDSALYFCASSVGQGVSYEQYFGPGTRLTVT.

This chain links TRBV7-2 with TRBJ1-1, with no clear D. Trimming took off 5 bases at V and 6 bases at J, with 16 bases between the two ends. Germline V gene sequence: CDR1 SGHTA, CDR2 FQGNSA. The CDR3 runs to 14 residues. CDR3 loop: CASSGAPRLSEAFF. For the CDR3, the DNA is TGTGCCAGCAGCGGAGCTCCTAGGCTATCTGAAGCTTTCTTT.

The chain recombines TRBV7-9 with TRBJ2-1, with D maybe TRBD1 (5 bases). CDR1 and CDR2 from the germline V gene are SEHNR and FQNEAQ (reference sequence). Trimming removed 5 bases at V and 9 bases at J, with 17 bases between. This CDR3 has 14 amino acids. CDR3 sequence reads: CASSAPVYRGEQFF. The CDR3 region has the DNA TGTGCCAGCAGCGCCCCCGTGTATAGGGGTGAGCAGTTCTTC.

This chain joins TRBV30 and TRBJ2-4; the match to TRBD1 covers 8 bases. Trimming took 0 bases from V and 8 from J; bases not matched to a gene: 12. Germline V gene sequence: CDR1 GTSNPN, CDR2 SVGIG (reference sequence). The CDR3 is 16 amino acids. The CDR3 nucleotides read TGTGCCTGGAGTGTACCCCGGGGGCAGGGGGCGCACATTCAGTACTTC. Translating gives CAWSVPRGQGAHIQYF.

This clone turned up a few times. The V and J genes are TRBV6-5 and TRBJ2-1; 14 nucleotides line up with TRBD2. Germline assignment: CDR1 MNHEY and CDR2 SVGAGI. The junction had 3 bases not matched to a gene; V was cut back by 2 bases and J by 6 bases. The CDR3 spans 16 residues. The CDR3 coding sequence is TGTGCCAGCAGTTACGGACTAGCGGGGGGAGGCAATGAGCAGTTCTTC. Translated, it gives CASSYGLAGGGNEQFF.

The chain recombines TRBV18 with TRBJ1-2; 7 nucleotides match TRBD1. Germline-derived CDR1 and CDR2 are KGHSH and LQKENI. This CDR3 has 17 residues. Trimming at V came to 1 base and at J to 4 bases, leaving 12 bases not matched to a gene. In DNA form, the CDR3 reads TGTGCCAGCTCACCACAAGACAGGGAATATGGGATCTATGGCTACACCTTC. This encodes CASSPQDREYGIYGYTF.